These T cell receptor beta chains were read from a single sample in a study of T cells in Graves' hyperthyroidism and ophthalmopathy. From the multiplex PCR reads, TCRdb called clonotypes with MiXCR, one entry per CDR3 protein. The sample includes hundreds of thousands of distinct CDR3 sequences, 35% of them seen just once. Specimen: blood. The receptors stem from a woman aged 35 to 49 with Graves' hyperthyroidism. The CDR3 runs from the conserved cysteine through the conserved F or W. Fields, in order: J gene, V gene, clone size, D gene, CDR3 length, CDR3 protein, CDR3 DNA. The D gene is left open where the match is weak. A row's size may be missing; if present it is once, few, many or a size class.

TRBJ1-2,TRBV29-1,.,.,13,CSVEPTVSDGYTF,TGCAGCGTTGAACCCACAGTTTCCGATGGCTACACCTTC
TRBJ1-5,TRBV20-1,once,TRBD1,15,CSATPGQGLLQPQHF,TGCAGTGCTACTCCGGGACAGGGATTGCTTCAGCCCCAGCATTTT
TRBJ2-2,TRBV7-2,few,TRBD2,18,CASSTFTSGRINTGELFF,TGTGCCAGCAGTACCTTTACTAGCGGGAGGATTAACACCGGGGAGCTGTTTTTT
TRBJ2-5,TRBV2,few,.,17,CASSYPKIGPSQETQYF,TGTGCCAGCAGTTACCCCAAAATCGGGCCTTCACAAGAGACCCAGTACTTC
TRBJ1-1,TRBV19,many,.,12,CASSILATEAFF,.
TRBJ1-5,TRBV7-8,many,.,14,CASSYEGNNQPQHF,TGTGCCAGCAGCTACGAGGGGAACAATCAGCCCCAGCATTTT
TRBJ1-2,TRBV5-1,.,.,15,CASSQPRDKGTLCTF,TGTGCCAGCAGCCAACCCCGGGATAAAGGGACCCTCTGCACCTTC
TRBJ2-7,TRBV7-9,many,TRBD1,15,CASSLLGTGDYEQYF,TGTGCCAGCAGCTTATTAGGGACAGGGGACTACGAGCAGTACTTC
TRBJ2-7,TRBV7-8,few,.,13,CASTSPRGREQYF,TGTGCCAGCACCTCACCCCGGGGCAGGGAGCAGTACTTC
TRBJ2-7,TRBV10-3,.,TRBD1,14,CAISEGGARYEQYF,TGTGCCATCAGCGAAGGGGGCGCCAGGTACGAGCAGTACTTC
TRBJ1-2,TRBV7-2,.,.,15,CASSQGMGVGIGYTF,TGCGCCAGCAGCCAAGGGATGGGAGTTGGGATTGGCTACACCTTC
TRBJ2-2,TRBV12-3/TRBV12-4,few,.,15,CASTSGDWPTGELFF,TGTGCCAGCACTTCCGGGGATTGGCCCACCGGGGAGCTGTTTTTT
TRBJ1-1,TRBV10-3,many,TRBD1,14,CAIRGQGLGTEAFF,TGTGCCATCCGAGGACAGGGCCTGGGCACTGAAGCTTTCTTT
TRBJ2-7,TRBV7-9,many,.,14,CASSLAGPNYEQYF,TGTGCCAGCAGCTTAGCGGGACCCAACTACGAGCAGTACTTC
TRBJ2-7,TRBV18,few,.,13,CASSPPGLTSRYF,TGTGCCAGCTCACCGCCCGGGCTCACTTCAAGGTACTTC
TRBJ1-1,TRBV7-3,many,.,13,CASSPQGGDGAFF,TGTGCCAGCAGCCCTCAAGGGGGGGACGGAGCTTTCTTT
TRBJ2-6,TRBV4-3,few,.,17,CASTWGSRASGANVLTF,TGCGCCAGCACGTGGGGGAGCAGGGCCTCTGGGGCCAACGTCCTGACTTTC
TRBJ2-7,TRBV3-1,.,.,11,CASSWSDEQYF,TGTGCCAGCAGCTGGAGTGACGAGCAGTACTTC
TRBJ2-5,TRBV15,.,TRBD1,18,CATSSYEAGGFNQETQYF,TGTGCCACCAGCAGTTACGAGGCAGGGGGCTTTAACCAAGAGACCCAGTACTTC
TRBJ1-5,TRBV2,many,.,16,CASSEEFGGLNQPQHF,TGTGCCAGCAGTGAAGAATTCGGGGGCCTCAATCAGCCCCAGCATTTT
TRBJ1-1,TRBV19,.,TRBD1,15,CASSSPGGRNTEAFF,TGTGCCAGTAGTAGTCCAGGGGGGAGGAACACTGAAGCTTTCTTT
TRBJ2-7,TRBV7-2,.,TRBD1,16,CASSPTGTGRTYEQYF,TGTGCCAGCAGCCCGACCGGGACAGGCAGAACCTACGAGCAGTACTTC
TRBJ1-2,TRBV6-5,many,.,13,CASSSTGFDGYTF,TGTGCCAGCAGTTCCACAGGGTTCGATGGCTACACCTTC
TRBJ2-7,TRBV7-2,few,TRBD1,14,CASSLWDRGYEQYF,TGTGCCAGCAGCTTATGGGACAGGGGTTACGAGCAGTACTTC
TRBJ2-7,TRBV6-5,many,TRBD1,14,CASSRDRDRDEQYF,TGTGCCAGCAGCCGGGACAGGGATAGGGACGAGCAGTACTTC
TRBJ2-5,TRBV5-5,few,.,14,CASSPLGPGETQYF,TGTGCCAGCAGCCCCCTAGGGCCCGGGGAGACCCAGTACTTC
TRBJ1-6,TRBV2,few,.,14,CASSLGGLNSPLHF,TGTGCCAGCAGTTTGGGGGGCCTCAATTCACCCCTCCACTTT
TRBJ1-2,TRBV24-1,.,.,15,CASSYGAGGRYGYTF,TGTGCCAGCAGTTATGGTGCCGGGGGCCGGTATGGCTACACCTTC
TRBJ1-1,TRBV7-2,few,TRBD1,17,CASSQGQGALRGTEAFF,TGTGCCAGCAGCCAGGGACAGGGGGCGTTAAGGGGGACTGAAGCTTTCTTT
TRBJ1-3,TRBV20-1,.,TRBD1,16,CSARDLTGDSGNTIYF,TGCAGTGCTAGAGATCTGACAGGGGACTCTGGAAACACCATATATTTT
TRBJ1-1,TRBV7-6,.,.,18,CASSSRPRGVGQSDRAFF,TGTGCCAGCAGCTCCCGCCCCCGCGGAGTCGGGCAGTCGGACAGAGCTTTCTTT
TRBJ2-6,TRBV15,many,.,15,CATSRDLSGANVLTF,TGTGCCACCAGCAGAGACCTTAGTGGGGCCAACGTCCTGACTTTC
TRBJ1-5,TRBV7-2,many,.,15,CASSFGYNSNQPQHF,TGTGCCAGCAGCTTTGGATACAATAGCAATCAGCCCCAGCATTTT
TRBJ2-7,TRBV20-1,many,TRBD2,17,CSARTGTSGRSSYEQYF,TGCAGTGCTAGAACAGGGACTAGCGGGCGTAGCTCCTACGAGCAGTACTTC
TRBJ1-4,TRBV19,many,.,17,CASSKWIRGGWDEKLFF,TGTGCCAGTAGTAAATGGATCAGGGGCGGATGGGATGAAAAACTGTTTTTT
TRBJ1-2,TRBV5-1,.,.,12,CASSPDGVGYTF,TGCGCCAGCAGCCCCGATGGGGTCGGCTACACCTTC
TRBJ2-5,TRBV10-2,few,.,14,CASKGLRGQETQYF,TGCGCCAGCAAAGGGTTAAGGGGCCAAGAGACCCAGTACTTC
TRBJ2-5,TRBV20-1,many,TRBD2,13,CSAGLGGTETQYF,TGCAGTGCTGGACTGGGAGGGACCGAGACCCAGTACTTC
TRBJ1-5,TRBV24-1,many,.,15,CATSDGARGHSPQHF,TGTGCCACCAGTGATGGTGCCAGGGGCCATTCCCCCCAGCATTTT
TRBJ1-1,TRBV29-1,many,.,14,CSAQGQILNTEAFF,TGCAGCGCCCAAGGACAGATCCTGAACACTGAAGCTTTCTTT
TRBJ2-3,TRBV5-1,.,TRBD2,14,CASSFGGGTDTQYF,TGCGCCAGCAGCTTTGGCGGGGGGACAGATACGCAGTATTTT
TRBJ2-7,TRBV7-2,many,.,14,CASSLAEGPYEQYF,TGTGCCAGCAGCTTAGCGGAGGGCCCGTACGAGCAGTACTTC
TRBJ1-5,TRBV20-1,few,TRBD1,17,CSARDRDRTRRDQPQHF,TGCAGTGCTAGAGATCGGGACAGGACCCGGAGGGATCAGCCCCAGCATTTT
TRBJ2-5,TRBV5-5,.,.,15,CASSSRGGLGETQYF,TGTGCCAGCAGCTCTAGGGGGGGGCTTGGAGAGACCCAGTACTTC
TRBJ2-2,TRBV7-8,few,.,14,CASSQDWNTGELFF,TGTGCCAGCAGCCAAGATTGGAACACCGGGGAGCTGTTTTTT
TRBJ2-7,TRBV6-6,few,.,13,CASSYSLRGEQYF,TGTGCCAGCAGTTACTCACTCCGCGGCGAGCAGTACTTC
TRBJ1-1,TRBV7-3,.,.,15,CASSPPIGPGMRAFF,TGTGCCAGCAGCCCGCCAATAGGTCCGGGGATGCGGGCTTTCTTT
TRBJ2-3,TRBV15,few,.,15,CATSRDLAGADTQYF,TGTGCCACCAGCAGAGATCTGGCCGGCGCGGATACGCAGTATTTT
TRBJ1-5,TRBV29-1,many,.,11,CSVRTGGTRHF,TGCAGCGTGCGTACAGGAGGGACGCGGCATTTT
TRBJ1-1,TRBV7-2,many,.,13,CASSVLGNTEAFF,TGTGCCAGCAGCGTCCTAGGGAACACTGAAGCTTTCTTT
TRBJ1-4,TRBV19,few,TRBD1,16,CASHGTGHVANEKLFF,TGTGCCAGTCACGGGACAGGGCATGTAGCTAATGAAAAACTGTTTTTT
TRBJ2-5,TRBV9,many,.,13,CASSVAIYETQYF,TGTGCCAGCAGCGTCGCGATATACGAGACCCAGTACTTC
TRBJ2-7,TRBV5-1,few,.,13,CASSFNPDSIPNF,TGCGCCAGCAGCTTTAACCCGGACAGTATCCCCAACTTC
TRBJ1-3,TRBV5-1,few,.,16,CASNSRVRALRNTIYF,TGCGCCAGCAACTCCCGAGTGAGGGCCCTTCGAAACACCATATATTTT
TRBJ1-6,TRBV5-6,many,TRBD1,15,CASRSLGQGETPLHF,TGTGCCAGCAGGTCCTTGGGACAGGGGGAAACACCCCTCCACTTT
TRBJ2-7,TRBV7-8,many,TRBD2,14,CASSQLAVTYEQYF,TGTGCCAGCAGCCAACTAGCGGTGACCTACGAGCAGTACTTC
TRBJ1-1,TRBV30,few,.,11,CAWDRTGEAFF,TGTGCCTGGGATCGGACGGGTGAAGCTTTCTTT
TRBJ2-5,TRBV6-2/TRBV6-3,many,.,16,CASSYGSWANQETQYF,TGTGCCAGCAGTTACGGAAGCTGGGCTAACCAAGAGACCCAGTACTTC